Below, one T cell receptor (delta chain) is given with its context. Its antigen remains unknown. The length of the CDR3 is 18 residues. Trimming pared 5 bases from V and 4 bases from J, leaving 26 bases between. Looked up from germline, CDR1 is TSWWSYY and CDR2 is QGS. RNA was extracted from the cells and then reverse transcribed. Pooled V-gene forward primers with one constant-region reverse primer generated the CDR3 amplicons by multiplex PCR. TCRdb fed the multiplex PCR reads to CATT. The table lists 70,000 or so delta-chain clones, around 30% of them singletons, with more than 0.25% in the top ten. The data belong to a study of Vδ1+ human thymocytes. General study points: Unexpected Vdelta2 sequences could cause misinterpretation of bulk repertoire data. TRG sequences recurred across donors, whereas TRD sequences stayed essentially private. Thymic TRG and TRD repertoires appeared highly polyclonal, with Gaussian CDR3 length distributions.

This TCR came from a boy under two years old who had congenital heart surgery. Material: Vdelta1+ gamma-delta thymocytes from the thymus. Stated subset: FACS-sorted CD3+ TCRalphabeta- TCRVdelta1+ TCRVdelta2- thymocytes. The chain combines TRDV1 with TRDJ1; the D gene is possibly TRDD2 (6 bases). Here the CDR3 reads CALGHGLPTGRLRDKLIF. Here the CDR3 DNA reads TGTGCTCTTGGGCACGGCCTTCCCACGGGTCGGCTTCGCGATAAACTCATCTTT.